The clone carrying this TCR beta chain was seen many times. No antigen is known for it. Through a sample-barcoded 5' primer and a J-beta primer mix, a second PCR was run for roughly 6 to 12 cycles. A template-switch adaptor that had 12 random nucleotides put a tag on each cDNA molecule. One entry per CDR3 protein, called by TCRdb with MiXCR from the 5' RACE reads. This table holds around 650,000 distinct CDR3 sequences, approximately 40% found once. The germline V gene has CDR1 SQVTM and CDR2 ANQGSEA. The CDR3 has 10 amino acids. Deletions cut 4 bases from V and 5 bases from J, with 6 bases between. Each sample yielded at least 5.5 micrograms of PBMC total RNA. The sample is drawn from a study of blood T cells in healthy people across ages. General study results and limits: Age showed a roughly linear inverse relationship with TCR beta diversity per million T cells. Naive CD4+ cell counts and diversity both ran higher in long-lived than in aged donors.

The sample consisted of blood. The rearrangement uses TRBV29-1 and TRBJ2-7; D is undetermined. The clonotype was recovered from a man older than 75 in good health. CDR3 nucleotides: TGCAGCGTTGGAGTGGACGAGCAGTACTTC. Translating it yields CSVGVDEQYF.